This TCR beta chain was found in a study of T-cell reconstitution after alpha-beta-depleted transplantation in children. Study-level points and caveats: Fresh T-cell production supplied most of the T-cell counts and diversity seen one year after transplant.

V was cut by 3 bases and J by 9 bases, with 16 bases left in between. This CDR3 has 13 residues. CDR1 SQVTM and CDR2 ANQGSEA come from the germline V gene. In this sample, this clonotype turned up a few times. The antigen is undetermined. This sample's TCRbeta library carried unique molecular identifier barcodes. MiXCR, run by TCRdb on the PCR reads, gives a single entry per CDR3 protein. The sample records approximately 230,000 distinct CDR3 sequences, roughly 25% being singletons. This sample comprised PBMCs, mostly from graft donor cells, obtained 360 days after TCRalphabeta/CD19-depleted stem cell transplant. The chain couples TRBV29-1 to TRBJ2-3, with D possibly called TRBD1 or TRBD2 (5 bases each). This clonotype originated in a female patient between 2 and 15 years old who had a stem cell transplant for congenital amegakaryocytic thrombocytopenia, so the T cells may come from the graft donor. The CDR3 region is CSVDLQAGRTQYF. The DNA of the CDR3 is TGCAGCGTTGATCTACAGGCGGGTAGGACGCAGTATTTT.